This passage covers 11 T cell receptor beta chains from one sample sequenced in a study of post-analysis software for immune sequencing data (dated by TCRdb to about 2015). What the authors observed across the whole study: Significantly higher frequencies in patients than in controls were found for five TRBV segments, including TRBV5-6, TRBV5-1 and TRBV20-1.

Antigens for these TCRs are unknown. Library creation used PCR. The sample was run on an Illumina HiSeq 2500. To reduce PCR and sequencing biases, unique molecular identifiers were built into the TCR beta cDNA libraries. In TCRdb, the public reads were trimmed at Q25 with fastp and aligned with MiXCR, with productive beta chains retained. CDR3 protein sequences are deduplicated, and each keeps its most common genes and DNA. The sample profile shows 400,000 to 500,000 distinct CDR3 sequences; about 39% of them were found once. The ten largest account for about 8% of the sample. The sample consisted of blood. The receptor source for this set is a girl aged 2-10 years with multiple sclerosis.

This clonotype was counted a few times. J is TRBJ2-7 and V is TRBV24-1; 9 nucleotides align to TRBD1. V lost 7 bases, J lost 7 bases, and 4 bases stayed unmatched. CDR3 size: 12 residues. Germline assignment: CDR1 KGHDR and CDR2 SFDVKD. Written as DNA, the CDR3 is TGTGCCACCAGATGGACAGGGGATGAGCAGTACTTC. Translating gives CATRWTGDEQYF.

The chain carries TRBV25-1 and TRBJ2-1; perhaps D is TRBD1 or TRBD2 (5 bases each). This CDR3 has 15 amino acids. Between the trimmed V and J ends, which lost 1 base and 4 bases, there was a span of 11 bases. Germline V gene sequence: CDR1 MGHDK, CDR2 SYGVNS. The CDR3 protein is CASSEWGTEYNEQFF. As DNA, the CDR3 is TGTGCCAGCAGTGAATGGGGGACGGAGTACAATGAGCAGTTCTTC. Variable domain in full (rest from reference TRBV25-1 and TRBJ2-1): EADIYQTPRYLVIGTGKKITLECSQTMGHDKMYWYQQDPGMELHLIHYSYGVNSTEKGDLSSESTVSRIRTEHFPLTLESARPSHTSQYLCASSEWGTEYNEQFFGPGTRLTVL.

This clonotype was recorded once. A junction end diverges from the germline sequence, so it may reflect a read error. The chain has TRBV12-3 or TRBV12-4 and TRBJ1-6, with D tentatively TRBD1 (6 bases). The CDR3 runs 14 residues. CDR3 in amino acids: CVSSLRGGLAPPHF. CDR3 DNA: TGTGTCAGCAGCTTAAGAGGGGGTCTAGCACCCCCCCACTTT.

The chain employs TRBV6-5 and TRBJ1-4; 8 bases are shared with TRBD1. Losses at the gene ends were 2 bases for V and 0 bases for J; bases not matched to a gene: 8. The V gene's germline CDR1 is MNHEY and CDR2 SVGAGI. The CDR3 length is 18 residues. In DNA, the CDR3 is TGTGCCAGCAGTTACGGGTTGTGGACAGGGTCAACTAATGAAAAACTGTTTTTT. Residues: CASSYGLWTGSTNEKLFF.

Worth noting for this clonotype: No DNA is shown, since the ends of the CDR3 on it are uncertain; the CDR3 is the one TCRdb lists. J is TRBJ2-1 and V is TRBV12-3 or TRBV12-4; no check of the table's D call, TRBD1, against the DNA was made. The CDR3 region is 12 residues in length, termini included. CDR3 residues: CASILDNNEQFF.

The chain is built from TRBV12-3 or TRBV12-4 and TRBJ2-1, with TRBD1 matching over 8 bases. V was clipped by 11 bases and J by 4 bases; unmatched bases: 16. The CDR3 consists of 16 residues. The CDR3 reads CAERGPRGRYYNEQFF. In DNA form, the CDR3 reads TGTGCCGAAAGGGGCCCCAGGGGGCGTTATTACAATGAGCAGTTCTTC.

This clonotype was counted between two and nine times. The chain links TRBV29-1 to TRBJ2-5; TRBD1 matches at 7 bases. The CDR3 runs 13 residues. Unmatched junction bases numbered 6, after V lost 3 bases and J lost 5 bases. CDR1 is SQVTM, CDR2 ANQGSEA, per germline. The CDR3 DNA is TGCAGCGTTGATGGGGACAGTGAGGAGACCCAGTACTTC. It codes for CSVDGDSEETQYF.

This chain connects TRBV5-1 to TRBJ2-1, with 8 bases aligning to TRBD1. The length of the CDR3 is 15 residues. Trimming took 4 bases from V and 5 from J; bases not matched to a gene: 8. CDR1 SGHRS and CDR2 YFSETQ come from the germline V gene. This chain's CDR3 is CASSGGTGEHNEQFF. Written as DNA, the CDR3 is TGCGCCAGCAGCGGCGGGACAGGCGAGCACAATGAGCAGTTCTTC.

The sample holds a few counts of this clonotype. The gene calls are TRBV28 and TRBJ2-7; 7 positions agree with TRBD2. The J call could be wrong; TRBJ2-5 is a better fit for the DNA end. Germline values: CDR1 MDHEN, CDR2 SYDVKM. The length of the CDR3 is 16 residues. This chain's CDR3 is CASSLGREILMLTQYF. The CDR3 coding sequence is TGTGCCAGCAGTTTAGGGCGGGAGATTTTGATGTTGACCCAGTACTTC.

The chain is built from TRBV5-4 and TRBJ2-7; TRBD1 matches at 9 bases. Matching the DNA end better, TRBJ2-5 makes the J call doubtful. The length of the CDR3 is 20 residues. Germline CDR1 SGHNT, CDR2 YYREEE (reference sequence). The CDR3 coding sequence is TGTGCCAGCAGCCCAAAGACCAAAATTACAGGGGGCGAACCGCCACGGACCCAGTACTTC. Its protein product is CASSPKTKITGGEPPRTQYF.

CDR3 DNA sequence: TGTGCCAGCAGAGAGGGCGCGGACACTGAAGCTTTCTTT. Encoded protein: CASREGADTEAFF. The V gene is TRBV7-3, the J gene TRBJ1-1, with D unresolved. V was clipped by 6 bases and J by 3 bases, with 11 bases between them. This CDR3 region has 13 residues. CDR1 is SGHTA and CDR2 is FQGTGA in the germline V gene.